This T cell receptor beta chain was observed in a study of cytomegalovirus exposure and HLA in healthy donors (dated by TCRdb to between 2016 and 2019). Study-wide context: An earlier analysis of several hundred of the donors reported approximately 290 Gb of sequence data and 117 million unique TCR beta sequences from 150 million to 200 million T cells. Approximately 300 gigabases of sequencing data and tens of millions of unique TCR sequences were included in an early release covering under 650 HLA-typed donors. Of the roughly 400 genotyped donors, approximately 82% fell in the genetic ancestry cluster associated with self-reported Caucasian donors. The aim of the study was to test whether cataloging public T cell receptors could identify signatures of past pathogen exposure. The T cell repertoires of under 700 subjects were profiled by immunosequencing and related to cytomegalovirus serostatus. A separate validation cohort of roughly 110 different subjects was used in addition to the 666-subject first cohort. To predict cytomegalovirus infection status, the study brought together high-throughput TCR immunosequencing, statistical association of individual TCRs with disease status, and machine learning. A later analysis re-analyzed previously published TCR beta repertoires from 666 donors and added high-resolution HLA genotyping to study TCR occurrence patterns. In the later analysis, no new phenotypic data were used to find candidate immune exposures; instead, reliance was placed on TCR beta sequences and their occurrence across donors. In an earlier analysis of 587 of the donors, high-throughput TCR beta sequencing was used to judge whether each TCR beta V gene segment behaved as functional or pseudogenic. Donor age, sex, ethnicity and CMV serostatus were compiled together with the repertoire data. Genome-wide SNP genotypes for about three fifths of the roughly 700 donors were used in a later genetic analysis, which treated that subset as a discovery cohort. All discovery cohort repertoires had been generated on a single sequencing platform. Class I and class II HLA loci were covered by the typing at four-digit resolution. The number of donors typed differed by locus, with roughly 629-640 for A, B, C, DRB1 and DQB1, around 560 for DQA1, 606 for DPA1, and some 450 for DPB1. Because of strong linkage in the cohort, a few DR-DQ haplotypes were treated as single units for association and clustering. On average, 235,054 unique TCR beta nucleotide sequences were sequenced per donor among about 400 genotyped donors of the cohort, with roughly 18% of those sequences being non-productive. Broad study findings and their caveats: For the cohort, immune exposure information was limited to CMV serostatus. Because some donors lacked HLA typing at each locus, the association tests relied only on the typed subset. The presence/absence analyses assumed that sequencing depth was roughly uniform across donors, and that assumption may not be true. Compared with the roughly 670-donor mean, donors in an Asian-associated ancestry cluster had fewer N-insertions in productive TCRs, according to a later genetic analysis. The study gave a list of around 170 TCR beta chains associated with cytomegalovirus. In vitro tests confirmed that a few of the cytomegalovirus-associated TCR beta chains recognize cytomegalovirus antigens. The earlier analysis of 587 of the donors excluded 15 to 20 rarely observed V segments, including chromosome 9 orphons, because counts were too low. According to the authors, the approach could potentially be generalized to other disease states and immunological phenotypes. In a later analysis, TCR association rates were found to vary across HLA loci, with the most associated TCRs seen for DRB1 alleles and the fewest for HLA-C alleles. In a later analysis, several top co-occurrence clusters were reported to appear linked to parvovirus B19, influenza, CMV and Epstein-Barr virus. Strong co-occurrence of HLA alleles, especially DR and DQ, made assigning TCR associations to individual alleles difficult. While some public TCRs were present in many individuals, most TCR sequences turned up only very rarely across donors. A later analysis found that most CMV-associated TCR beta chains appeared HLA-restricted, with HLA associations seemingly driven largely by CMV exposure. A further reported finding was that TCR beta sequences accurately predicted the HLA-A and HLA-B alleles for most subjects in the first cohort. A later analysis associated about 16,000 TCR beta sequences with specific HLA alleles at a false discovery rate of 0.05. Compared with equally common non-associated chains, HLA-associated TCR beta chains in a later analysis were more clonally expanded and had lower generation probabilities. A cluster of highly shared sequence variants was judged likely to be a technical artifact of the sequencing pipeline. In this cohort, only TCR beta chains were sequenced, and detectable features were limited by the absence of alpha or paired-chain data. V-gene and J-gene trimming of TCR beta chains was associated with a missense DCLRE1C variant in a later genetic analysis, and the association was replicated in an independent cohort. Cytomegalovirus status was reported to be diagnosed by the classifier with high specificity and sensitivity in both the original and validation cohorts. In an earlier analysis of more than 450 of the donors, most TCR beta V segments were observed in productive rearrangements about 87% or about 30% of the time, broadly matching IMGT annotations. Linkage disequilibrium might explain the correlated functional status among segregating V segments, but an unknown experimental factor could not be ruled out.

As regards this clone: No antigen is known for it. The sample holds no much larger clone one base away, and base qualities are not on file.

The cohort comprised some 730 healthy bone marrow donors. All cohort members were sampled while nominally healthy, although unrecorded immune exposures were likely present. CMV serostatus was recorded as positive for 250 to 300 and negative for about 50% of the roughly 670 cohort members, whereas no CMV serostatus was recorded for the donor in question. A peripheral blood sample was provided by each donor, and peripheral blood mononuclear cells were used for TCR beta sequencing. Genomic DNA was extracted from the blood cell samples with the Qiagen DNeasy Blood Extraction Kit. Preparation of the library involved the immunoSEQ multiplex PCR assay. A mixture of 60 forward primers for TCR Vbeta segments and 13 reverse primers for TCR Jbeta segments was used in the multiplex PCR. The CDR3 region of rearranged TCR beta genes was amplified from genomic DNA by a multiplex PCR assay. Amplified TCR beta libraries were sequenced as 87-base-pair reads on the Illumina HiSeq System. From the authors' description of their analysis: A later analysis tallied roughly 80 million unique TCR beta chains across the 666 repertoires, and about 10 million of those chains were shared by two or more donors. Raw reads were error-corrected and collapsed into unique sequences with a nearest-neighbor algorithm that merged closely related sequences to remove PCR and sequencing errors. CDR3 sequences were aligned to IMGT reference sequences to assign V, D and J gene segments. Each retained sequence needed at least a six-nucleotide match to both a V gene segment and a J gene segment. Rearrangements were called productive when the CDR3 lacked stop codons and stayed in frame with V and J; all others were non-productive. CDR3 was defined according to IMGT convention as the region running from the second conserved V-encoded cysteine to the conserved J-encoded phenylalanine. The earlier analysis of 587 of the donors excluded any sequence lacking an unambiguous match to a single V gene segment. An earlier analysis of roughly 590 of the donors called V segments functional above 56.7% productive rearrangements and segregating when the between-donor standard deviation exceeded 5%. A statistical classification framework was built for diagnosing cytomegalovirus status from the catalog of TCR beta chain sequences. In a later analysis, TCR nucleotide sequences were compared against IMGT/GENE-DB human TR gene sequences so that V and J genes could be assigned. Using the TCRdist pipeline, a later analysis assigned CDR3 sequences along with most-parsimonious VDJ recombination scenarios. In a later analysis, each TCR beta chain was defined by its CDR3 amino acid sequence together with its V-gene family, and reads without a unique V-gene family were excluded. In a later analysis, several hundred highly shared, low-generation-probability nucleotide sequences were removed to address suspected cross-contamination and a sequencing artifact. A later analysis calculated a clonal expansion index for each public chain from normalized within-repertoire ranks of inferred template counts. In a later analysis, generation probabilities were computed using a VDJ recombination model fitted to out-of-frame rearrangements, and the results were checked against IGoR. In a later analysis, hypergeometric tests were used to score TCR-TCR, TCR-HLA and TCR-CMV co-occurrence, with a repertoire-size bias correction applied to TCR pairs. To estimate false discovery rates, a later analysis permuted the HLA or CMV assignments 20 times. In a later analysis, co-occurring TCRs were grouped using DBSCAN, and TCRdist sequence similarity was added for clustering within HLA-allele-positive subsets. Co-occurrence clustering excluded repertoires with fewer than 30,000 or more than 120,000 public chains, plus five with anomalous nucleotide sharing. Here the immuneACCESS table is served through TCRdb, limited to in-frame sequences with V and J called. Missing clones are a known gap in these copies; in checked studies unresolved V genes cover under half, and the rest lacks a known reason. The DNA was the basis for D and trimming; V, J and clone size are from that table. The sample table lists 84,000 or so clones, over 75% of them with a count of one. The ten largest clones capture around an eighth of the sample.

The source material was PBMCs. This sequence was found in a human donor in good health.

The CDR3 reads CASRYRGGVSYEQYF. Read as DNA, the sequence is TGTGCCAGCAGGTACAGGGGAGGAGTGTCCTACGAGCAGTACTTC. The chain links TRBV6-5 with TRBJ2-7; TRBD1 is perhaps the D gene, given 7 matching bases. V and J are truncated by 6 bases and 1 base respectively, leaving an intervening sequence of 16 bases. The CDR1 and CDR2 encoded by the germline V gene are MNHEY and SVGAGI. Reading from cysteine to phenylalanine, the CDR3 counts 15 amino acids. Solely the CDR3 DNA is kept, with 45 bases framed from the first base.